These 5 T cell receptor beta chains were all obtained from the same sample, sequenced in a study of CD8 T cells in ankylosing spondylitis. TCRdb called the 5' RACE reads again in MiXCR, with one record for every CDR3 protein. The sample consists of 200,000 or so distinct CDR3 sequences, more than 25% of them appearing once. The sequencing sample was made of blood, either unsorted or a sorted T cell fraction (not recorded which). The receptors derive from a male donor with ankylosing spondylitis or in good health (not recorded which).

In its sample, this clonotype was seen many times. A junction boundary mismatches the germline segment, possibly from a read error. The V call is TRBV5-1, the J call TRBJ2-5; maybe TRBD1 (6 bases). Germline V lookup: CDR1 SGHRS, CDR2 YFSETQ. There are 13 residues in the CDR3. This CDR3 reads CASSLAGVETQYF. CDR3 bases: TGTGCCAGCAGTTTAGCAGGGGTGGAGACCCAGTACTTC.

This clonotype was detected ten times or more. For the CDR3, the DNA is TGTGCCAGTAATCGCCAGCCCCAGCATTTT. Protein: CASNRQPQHF. The J gene is TRBJ1-5, the V gene TRBV28; D uncertain. Germline lookup yields CDR1 MDHEN and CDR2 SYDVKM. The CDR3 is 10 residues long. V lost 9 bases and J lost 7, with 7 bases in between.

The rearrangement joins TRBV29-1 to TRBJ2-5; D is ambiguous. The germline V gene has CDR1 SQVTM and CDR2 ANQGSEA. CDR3 length: 10 amino acids. V was cut by 7 bases and J by 0 bases, with 3 bases left in between. The chain's CDR3 is CSANQETQYF. In DNA, the CDR3 is TGCAGCGCCAACCAAGAGACCCAGTACTTC. The full variable domain, in which reference TRBV29-1 and TRBJ2-5 provide the parts outside the CDR3, is SAVISQKPSRDICQRGTSLTIQCQVDSQVTMMFWYRQQPGQSLTLIATANQGSEATYESGFVIDKFPISRPNLTFSTLTVSNMSPEDSSIYLCSANQETQYFGPGTRLLVL.

The table lists this clonotype with many counts. The gene calls are TRBV18 and TRBJ2-5; unclear D gene. From germline, CDR1 is KGHSH and CDR2 LQKENI. CDR3 size: 14 residues. Deletions cut 6 bases from V and 2 bases from J, with 13 bases between. The CDR3 nucleotides read TGTGCCAGCTCTACAACGACTGATCAAGAGACCCAGTACTTC. This codes for CASSTTTDQETQYF.

This clonotype appeared many times. The V and J genes are TRBV9 and TRBJ2-1; 7 positions agree with TRBD1. Trimming cost V 0 bases and J 6 bases; bases outside gene matches: 6. The CDR3 loop spans 15 amino acids. The germline V gene encodes CDR1 SGDLS and CDR2 YYNGEE. CDR3 in amino acids: CASSVVGNRGNEQFF. CDR3 DNA sequence: TGTGCCAGCAGCGTAGTAGGGAACAGGGGCAATGAGCAGTTCTTC.